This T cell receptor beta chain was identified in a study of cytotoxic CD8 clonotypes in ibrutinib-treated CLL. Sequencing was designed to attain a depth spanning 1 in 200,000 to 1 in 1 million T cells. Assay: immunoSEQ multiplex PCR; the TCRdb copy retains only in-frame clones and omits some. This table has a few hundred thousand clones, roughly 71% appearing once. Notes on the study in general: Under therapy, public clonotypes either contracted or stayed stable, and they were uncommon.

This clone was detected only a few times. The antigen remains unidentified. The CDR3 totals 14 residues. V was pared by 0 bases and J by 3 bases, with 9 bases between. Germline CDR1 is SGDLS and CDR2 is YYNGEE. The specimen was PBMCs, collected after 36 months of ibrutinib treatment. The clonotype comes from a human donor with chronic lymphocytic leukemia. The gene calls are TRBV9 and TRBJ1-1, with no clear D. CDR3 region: CASSVAPGDTEAFF. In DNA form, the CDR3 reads TGTGCCAGCAGCGTAGCCCCTGGGGACACTGAAGCTTTCTTT.